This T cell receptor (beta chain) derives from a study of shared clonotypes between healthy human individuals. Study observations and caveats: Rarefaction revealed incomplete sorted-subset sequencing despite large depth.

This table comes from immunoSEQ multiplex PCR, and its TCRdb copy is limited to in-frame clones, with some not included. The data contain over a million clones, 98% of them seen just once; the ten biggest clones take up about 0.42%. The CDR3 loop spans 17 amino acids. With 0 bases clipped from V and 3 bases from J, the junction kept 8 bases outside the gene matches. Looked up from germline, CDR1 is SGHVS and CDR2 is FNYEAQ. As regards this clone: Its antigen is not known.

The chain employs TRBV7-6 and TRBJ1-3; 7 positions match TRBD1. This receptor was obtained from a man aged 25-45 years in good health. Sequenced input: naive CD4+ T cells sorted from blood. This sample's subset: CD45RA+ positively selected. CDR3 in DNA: TGTGCCAGCAGCTTAGCGGCCTCGACAGGGATTGGAAACACCATATATTTT. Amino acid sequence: CASSLAASTGIGNTIYF. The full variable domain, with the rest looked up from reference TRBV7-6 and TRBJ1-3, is GAGVSQSPRYKVTKRGQDVALRCDPISGHVSLYWYRQALGQGPEFLTYFNYEAQQDKSGLPNDRFSAERPEGSISTLTIQRTEQRDSAMYRCASSLAASTGIGNTIYFGEGSWLTVV.